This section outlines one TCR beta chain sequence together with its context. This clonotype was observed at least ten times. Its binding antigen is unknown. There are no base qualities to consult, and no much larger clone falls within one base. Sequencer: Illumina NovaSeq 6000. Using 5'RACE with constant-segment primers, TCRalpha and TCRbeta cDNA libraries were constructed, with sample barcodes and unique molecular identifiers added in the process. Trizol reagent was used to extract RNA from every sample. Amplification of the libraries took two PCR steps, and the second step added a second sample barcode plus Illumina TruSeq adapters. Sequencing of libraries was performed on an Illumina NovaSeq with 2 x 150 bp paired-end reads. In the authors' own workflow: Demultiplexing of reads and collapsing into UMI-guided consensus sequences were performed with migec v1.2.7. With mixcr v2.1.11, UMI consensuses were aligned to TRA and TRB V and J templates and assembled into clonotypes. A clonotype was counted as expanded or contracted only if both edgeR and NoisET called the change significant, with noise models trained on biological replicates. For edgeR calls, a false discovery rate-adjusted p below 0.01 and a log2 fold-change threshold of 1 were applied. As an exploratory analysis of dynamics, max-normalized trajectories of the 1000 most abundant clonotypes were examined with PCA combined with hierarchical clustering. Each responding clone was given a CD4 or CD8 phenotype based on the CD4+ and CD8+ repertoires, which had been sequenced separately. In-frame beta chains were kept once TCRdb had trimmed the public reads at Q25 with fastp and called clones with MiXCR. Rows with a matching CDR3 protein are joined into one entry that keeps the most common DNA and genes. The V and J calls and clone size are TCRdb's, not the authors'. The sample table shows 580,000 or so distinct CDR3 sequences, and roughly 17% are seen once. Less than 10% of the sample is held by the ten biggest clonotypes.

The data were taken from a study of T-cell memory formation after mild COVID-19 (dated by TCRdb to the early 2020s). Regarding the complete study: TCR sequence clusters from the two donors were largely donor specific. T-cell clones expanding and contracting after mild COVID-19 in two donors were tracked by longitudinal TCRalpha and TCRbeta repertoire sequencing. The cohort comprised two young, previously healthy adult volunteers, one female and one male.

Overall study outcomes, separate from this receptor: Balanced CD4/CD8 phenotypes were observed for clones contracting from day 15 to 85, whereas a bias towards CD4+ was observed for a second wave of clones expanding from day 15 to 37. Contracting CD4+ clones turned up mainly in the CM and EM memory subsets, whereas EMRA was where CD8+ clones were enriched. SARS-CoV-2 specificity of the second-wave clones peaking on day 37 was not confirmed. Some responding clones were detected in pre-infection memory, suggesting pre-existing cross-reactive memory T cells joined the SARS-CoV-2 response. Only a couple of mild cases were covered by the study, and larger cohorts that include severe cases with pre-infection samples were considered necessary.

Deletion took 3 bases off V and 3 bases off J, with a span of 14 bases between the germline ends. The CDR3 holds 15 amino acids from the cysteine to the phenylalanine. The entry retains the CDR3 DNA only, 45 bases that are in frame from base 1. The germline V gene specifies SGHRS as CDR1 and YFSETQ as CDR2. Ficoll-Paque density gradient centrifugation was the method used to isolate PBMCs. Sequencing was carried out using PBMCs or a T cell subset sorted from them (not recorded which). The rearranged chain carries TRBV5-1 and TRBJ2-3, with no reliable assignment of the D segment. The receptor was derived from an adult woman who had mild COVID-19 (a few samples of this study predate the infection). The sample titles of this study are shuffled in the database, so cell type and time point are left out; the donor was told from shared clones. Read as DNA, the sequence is TGCGCCAGCAGCTCACAAGGCCCTAGGACAGATACGCAGTATTTT. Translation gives CASSSQGPRTDTQYF.